This T cell receptor (beta chain) came from a study of patients and donors after allogeneic stem cell transplantation. This clonotype was picked up many times. The V gene lost 2 bases and the J gene lost 0 bases, with 13 bases spanning the gap. CDR1 is MNHEY and CDR2 is SVGAGI in the germline V gene. There are 16 residues in the CDR3. TCRdb re-called the RT-PCR reads through MiXCR, storing one row per CDR3 protein. The table shows 70,000 or so distinct CDR3 sequences, with about 26% occurring only once. The rearrangement links TRBV6-5 to TRBJ1-2; a possible D gene is TRBD1 (5 bases). This clonotype originated in a human donor who was either an allogeneic HSCT recipient or a stem cell or donor lymphocyte infusion donor (not recorded which). It is not recorded whose cells these are; they may come from a transplant donor. Sequenced input: blood, either unsorted or a sorted T cell fraction (not recorded which). CDR3 DNA sequence: TGTGCCAGCAGTTACAGGCGCGGGACTGCTAACTATGGCTACACCTTC. This sequence encodes CASSYRRGTANYGYTF.